This entry lists 7 T cell receptor beta chains sequenced from one sample in a study of identical twins. TCRdb reanalysed the 5' RACE reads using MiXCR and keeps one entry per CDR3 protein. The profile covers some 500,000 distinct CDR3 sequences, with around 20% appearing a single time and around 1% taken by the ten largest. The data were also submitted as part of a second study, on T cells expressing NK-cell markers.

The sequenced material came from CD4+ T cells sorted from blood. These receptors all come from a woman aged 18-29 years in good health.

This clonotype turned up a few times. The CDR3 sequence: CASSRQSKNEQFF. CDR3 bases: TGTGCCAGCAGCCGCCAGTCGAAGAATGAGCAGTTCTTC. V usage is TRBV3-1 and J usage is TRBJ2-1; D not resolved. Looked up from germline, CDR1 is LGHDT and CDR2 is YNNKEL (reference sequence). This CDR3 region has 13 residues. V was pared by 4 bases and J by 7 bases, with 11 bases between.

This clonotype was picked up a small number of times. This rearrangement joins TRBV5-1 to TRBJ1-5; D unresolved. CDR1 SGHRS and CDR2 YFSETQ come from the germline V gene. The CDR3 sequence is 13 residues long. Trimming removed 0 bases from V and 4 bases from J, with 5 bases in between. The CDR3 sequence: CASSLDHNQPQHF. In nucleotides, the CDR3 is TGCGCCAGCAGCTTGGACCATAATCAGCCCCAGCATTTT.

The chain employs TRBV6-2 or TRBV6-3 and TRBJ2-1; 15 nucleotides align to TRBD2. The CDR3 contains 20 residues. The junction had 11 bases not matched to a gene; V was cut back by 5 bases and J by 0 bases. Germline lookup yields CDR1 MNHEY and CDR2 SVGEGT. CDR3 region: CASSHRTSGRGFSSYNEQFF. The CDR3 nucleotides are TGTGCCAGCAGTCACCGGACTAGCGGGAGGGGGTTTAGCTCCTACAATGAGCAGTTCTTC.

This clonotype came up many times. The rearrangement links TRBV10-3 to TRBJ1-5; D possibly corresponds to TRBD1 (6 bases). This CDR3 spans 17 amino acids. The germline V gene has CDR1 ENHRY and CDR2 SYGVKD. Trimming shortened V by 2 bases and J by 4 bases, and 18 bases separated the two germline ends. The DNA for the CDR3 is TGTGCCATCAGTGAGGGGGCAGGGGCTTTACCAAATCAGCCCCAGCATTTT. Its protein product is CAISEGAGALPNQPQHF.

As regards this clonotype: Compared with germline, one end of the junction differs, possibly owing to a read error. This chain connects TRBV7-7 to TRBJ1-3; 9 positions agree with TRBD1. The V gene's germline CDR1 is SSHAT and CDR2 FNYEAQ (reference sequence). The CDR3 spans 15 residues. For the CDR3, the DNA is TGTGCTAGCAGCTTAGGACAGGGGCCTGGAAACACCATATATTTT. Translation gives CASSLGQGPGNTIYF.

This clonotype was recorded many times. CDR3 region: CSAYPSELAKNIQYF. The CDR3 nucleotides read TGCAGTGCTTATCCTAGCGAACTAGCCAAAAACATTCAGTACTTC. This chain uses TRBV20-1 with TRBJ2-4, with D possibly matching TRBD2 (6 bases). Germline-derived CDR1 and CDR2 are DFQATT and SNEGSKA (reference sequence). Trimming shortened V by 5 bases and J by 0 bases, and 14 bases separated the two germline ends. The CDR3 covers 15 residues.

The chain links TRBV5-5 to TRBJ1-2; D is unclear. The CDR3 consists of 16 residues. Germline loops: CDR1 SGHKS, CDR2 YYEKEE (reference sequence). The V end was cut by 0 bases, the J end by 1 base, with 13 bases between. CDR3 region: CASSLEVVKVNYGYTF. The CDR3 DNA follows: TGTGCCAGCAGCTTGGAGGTTGTCAAGGTTAACTATGGCTACACCTTC.